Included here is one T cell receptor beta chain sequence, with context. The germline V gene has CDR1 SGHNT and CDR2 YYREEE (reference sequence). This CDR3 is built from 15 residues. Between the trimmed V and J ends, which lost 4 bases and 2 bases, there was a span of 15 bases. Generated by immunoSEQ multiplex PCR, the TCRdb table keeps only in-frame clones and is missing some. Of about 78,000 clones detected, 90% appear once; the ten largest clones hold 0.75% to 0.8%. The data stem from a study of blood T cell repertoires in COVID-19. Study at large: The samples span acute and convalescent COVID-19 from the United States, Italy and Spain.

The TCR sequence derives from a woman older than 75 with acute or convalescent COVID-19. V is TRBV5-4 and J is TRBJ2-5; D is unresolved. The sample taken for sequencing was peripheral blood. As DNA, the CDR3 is TGTGCCAGCAGCCCCTCCACGAGCGCGCAAGAGACCCAGTACTTC. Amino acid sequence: CASSPSTSAQETQYF.